These 7 T cell receptor beta chains came from one sample sequenced in a study of identical twins. Using its own MiXCR run on the 5' RACE reads, TCRdb lists one record per CDR3 protein. This table holds under 350,000 distinct CDR3 sequences, roughly 9.7% found once. These same records also appear under a second study, on yellow fever vaccine responses in identical twins.

The sample comprised CD8+ T cells sorted from blood. All receptors come from a woman under 30 in good health.

There are a few counts of this clonotype. The CDR3 DNA reads TGTGCCACCAGTGCGGGGGGGTACGGGCAGTTCTTC. It specifies CATSAGGYGQFF. The V and J genes are TRBV24-1 and TRBJ2-1; 8 nucleotides match TRBD2. CDR3 size: 12 residues. The V gene end was trimmed by 5 bases and the J gene end by 12 bases; junction bases not matched to a gene: 5. Germline assignment: CDR1 KGHDR and CDR2 SFDVKD.

The V gene is TRBV2, the J gene TRBJ2-3; 11 positions agree with TRBD2. V shed 9 bases and J 3 bases; nucleotides not matched to a gene: 14. Germline values: CDR1 SNHLY, CDR2 FYNNEI. CDR3 size: 17 residues. In nucleotides, the CDR3 is TGTGCCAGTCCGCTGGCTAGCGGGGGGACGATGACAGATACGCAGTATTTT. It specifies CASPLASGGTMTDTQYF.

Ten or more counts support this clonotype. The V call is TRBV29-1, the J call TRBJ2-5; D is unresolved. Looked up from germline, CDR1 is SQVTM and CDR2 is ANQGSEA. Trimming pared 0 bases from V and 5 bases from J, leaving 13 bases between. This CDR3 region has 14 residues. The CDR3 reads CSVEDRQEYETQYF. In DNA form, the CDR3 reads TGCAGCGTTGAAGATCGGCAGGAATATGAGACCCAGTACTTC.

This chain joins TRBV20-1 and TRBJ2-1; a weak D match, TRBD2 (7 bases). Germline V gene lookup returns CDR1 DFQATT and CDR2 SNEGSKA (reference sequence). Trimming shortened V by 0 bases and J by 5 bases, and 17 bases separated the two germline ends. This CDR3 has 16 residues. The CDR3 coding sequence is TGCAGTGCTAGAGATCCGGGGGCGGGGGACCACAATGAGCAGTTCTTC. This sequence encodes CSARDPGAGDHNEQFF.

This clonotype has just a few counts. CDR3 loop: CASRDSPEAFF. The DNA for the CDR3 is TGTGCCAGCCGGGACAGCCCTGAAGCTTTCTTT. The chain has TRBV11-2 and TRBJ1-1, with 7 bases identical to TRBD1. With 8 bases clipped from V and 6 bases from J, the junction kept 3 bases outside the gene matches. The CDR3 spans 11 residues. Per the germline V gene, CDR1 is SGHAT and CDR2 is FQNNGV.

The rearrangement uses TRBV24-1 and TRBJ2-5; 10 bases fit TRBD1. Germline V gene sequence: CDR1 KGHDR, CDR2 SFDVKD. This CDR3 is built from 17 residues. J gave up 4 bases and V 5 bases, and 12 bases lay outside the gene matches. CDR3 region: CATSGHRDRGVAETQYF. The CDR3 DNA reads as TGTGCCACCAGTGGTCACCGGGACAGGGGAGTTGCAGAGACCCAGTACTTC.

CDR3 coding DNA: TGTGCCAGCAGTTCGGTTGCCGGGGACTTAACCTACGAGCAGTACTTC. Protein: CASSSVAGDLTYEQYF. V is TRBV28 and J is TRBJ2-7; D is perhaps TRBD2 (6 bases). Germline lookup yields CDR1 MDHEN and CDR2 SYDVKM. There are 16 residues in the CDR3. Trimming removed 4 bases from V and 2 bases from J, with 18 bases in between.